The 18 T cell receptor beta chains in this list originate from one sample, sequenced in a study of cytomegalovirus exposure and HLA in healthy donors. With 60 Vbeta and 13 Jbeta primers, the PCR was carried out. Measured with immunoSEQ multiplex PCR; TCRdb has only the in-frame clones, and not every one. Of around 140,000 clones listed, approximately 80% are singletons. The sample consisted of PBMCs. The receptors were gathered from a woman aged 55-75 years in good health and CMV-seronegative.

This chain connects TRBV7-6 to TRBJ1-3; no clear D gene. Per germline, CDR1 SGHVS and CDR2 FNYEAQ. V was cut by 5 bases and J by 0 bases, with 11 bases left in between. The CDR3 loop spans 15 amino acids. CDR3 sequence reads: CASSPDSISGNTIYF. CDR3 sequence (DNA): TGTGCCAGCAGCCCCGACTCAATCTCTGGAAACACCATATATTTT.

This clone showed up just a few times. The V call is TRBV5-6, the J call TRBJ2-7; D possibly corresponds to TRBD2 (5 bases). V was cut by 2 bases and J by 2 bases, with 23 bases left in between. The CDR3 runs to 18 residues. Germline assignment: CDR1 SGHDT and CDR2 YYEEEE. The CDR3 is CASSFWGVLPLITYEQYF. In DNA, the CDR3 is TGTGCCAGCAGCTTTTGGGGAGTTCTTCCACTGATCACCTACGAGCAGTACTTC. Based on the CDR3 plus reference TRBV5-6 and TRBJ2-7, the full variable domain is DAGVTQSPTHLIKTRGQQVTLRCSPKSGHDTVSWYQQALGQGPQFIFQYYEEEERQRGNFPDRFSGHQFPNYSSELNVNALLLGDSALYLCASSFWGVLPLITYEQYFGPGTRLTVT.

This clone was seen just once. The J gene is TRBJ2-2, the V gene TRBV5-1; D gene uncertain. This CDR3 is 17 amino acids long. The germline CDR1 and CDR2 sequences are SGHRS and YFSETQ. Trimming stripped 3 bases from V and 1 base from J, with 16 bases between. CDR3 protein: CASSSPLFRLNTGELFF. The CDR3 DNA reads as TGCGCCAGCAGCTCCCCCCTTTTCAGGCTGAACACCGGGGAGCTGTTTTTT. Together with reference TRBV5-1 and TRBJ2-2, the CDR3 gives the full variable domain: KAGVTQTPRYLIKTRGQQVTLSCSPISGHRSVSWYQQTPGQGLQFLFEYFSETQRNKGNFPGRFSGRQFSNSRSEMNVSTLELGDSALYLCASSSPLFRLNTGELFFGEGSRLTVL.

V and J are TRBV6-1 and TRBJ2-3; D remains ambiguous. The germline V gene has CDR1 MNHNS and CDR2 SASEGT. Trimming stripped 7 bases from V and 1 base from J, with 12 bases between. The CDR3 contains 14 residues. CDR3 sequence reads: CASTIVQGTDTQYF. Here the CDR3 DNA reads TGTGCCAGCACCATAGTCCAGGGCACAGATACGCAGTATTTT.

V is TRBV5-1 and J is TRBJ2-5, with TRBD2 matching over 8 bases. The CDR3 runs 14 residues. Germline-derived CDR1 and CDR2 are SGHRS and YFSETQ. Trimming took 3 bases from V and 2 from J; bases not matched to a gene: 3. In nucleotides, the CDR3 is TGCGCCAGCAGCTACGGGACTAGACAAGAGACCCAGTACTTC. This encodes CASSYGTRQETQYF. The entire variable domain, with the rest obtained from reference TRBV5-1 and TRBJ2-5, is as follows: KAGVTQTPRYLIKTRGQQVTLSCSPISGHRSVSWYQQTPGQGLQFLFEYFSETQRNKGNFPGRFSGRQFSNSRSEMNVSTLELGDSALYLCASSYGTRQETQYFGPGTRLLVL.

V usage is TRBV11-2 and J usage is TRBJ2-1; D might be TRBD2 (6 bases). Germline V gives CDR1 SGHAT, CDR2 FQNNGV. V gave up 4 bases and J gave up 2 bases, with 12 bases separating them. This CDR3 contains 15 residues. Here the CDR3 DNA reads TGTGCCAGCAGCTGGGCCACGGGAGCCTACAATGAGCAGTTCTTC. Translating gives CASSWATGAYNEQFF.

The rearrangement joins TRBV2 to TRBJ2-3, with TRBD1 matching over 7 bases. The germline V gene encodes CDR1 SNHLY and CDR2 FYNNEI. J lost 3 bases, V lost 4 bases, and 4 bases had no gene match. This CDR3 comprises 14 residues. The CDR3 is CASSGNRGTDTQYF. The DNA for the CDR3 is TGTGCCAGCAGTGGCAACAGGGGTACAGATACGCAGTATTTT.

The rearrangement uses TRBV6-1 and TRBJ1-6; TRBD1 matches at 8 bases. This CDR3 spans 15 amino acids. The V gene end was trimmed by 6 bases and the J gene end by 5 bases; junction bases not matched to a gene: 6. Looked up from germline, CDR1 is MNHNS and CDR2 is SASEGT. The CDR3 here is CASSLQGANNSPLHF. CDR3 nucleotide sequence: TGTGCCAGCAGCCTTCAGGGGGCGAATAATTCACCCCTCCACTTT.

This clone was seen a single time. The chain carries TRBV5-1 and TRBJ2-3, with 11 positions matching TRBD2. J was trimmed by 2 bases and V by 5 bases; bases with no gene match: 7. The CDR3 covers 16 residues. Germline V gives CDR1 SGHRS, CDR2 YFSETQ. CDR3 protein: CASRGGTSGPTDTQYF. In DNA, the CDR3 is TGCGCCAGCAGAGGGGGGACTAGCGGACCCACAGATACGCAGTATTTT.

CDR3 loop: CASSQGQGSTWGQGNGYTF. Here the CDR3 DNA reads TGCGCCAGCAGTCAAGGACAGGGTTCGACGTGGGGACAGGGCAATGGCTACACCTTC. J is TRBJ1-2 and V is TRBV23-1; TRBD1 agrees at 9 bases. TRBV23-1 is flagged as an ORF with uncertain function. Unmatched junction bases numbered 19, after V lost 2 bases and J lost 6 bases. This CDR3 is 19 amino acids long.

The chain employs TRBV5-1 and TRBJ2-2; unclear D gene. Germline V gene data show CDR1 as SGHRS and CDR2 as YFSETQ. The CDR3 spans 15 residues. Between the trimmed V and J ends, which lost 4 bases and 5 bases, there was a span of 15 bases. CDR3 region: CASSPKLEWTGELFF. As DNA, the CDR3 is TGCGCCAGCAGCCCGAAACTCGAGTGGACCGGGGAGCTGTTTTTT.

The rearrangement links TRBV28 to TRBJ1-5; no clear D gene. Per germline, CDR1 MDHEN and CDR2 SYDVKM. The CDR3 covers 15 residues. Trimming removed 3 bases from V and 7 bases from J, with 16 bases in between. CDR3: CASSFRQVVLQPQHF. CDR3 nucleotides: TGTGCCAGCAGTTTCAGGCAGGTTGTTTTACAGCCCCAGCATTTT. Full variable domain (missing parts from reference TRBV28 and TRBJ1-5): DVKVTQSSRYLVKRTGEKVFLECVQDMDHENMFWYRQDPGLGLRLIYFSYDVKMKEKGDIPEGYSVSREKKERFSLILESASTNQTSMYLCASSFRQVVLQPQHFGDGTRLSIL.

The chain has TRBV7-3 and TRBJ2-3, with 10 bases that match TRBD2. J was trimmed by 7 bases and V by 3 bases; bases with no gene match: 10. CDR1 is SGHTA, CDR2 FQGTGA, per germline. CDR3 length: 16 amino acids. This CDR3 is CASSFVAGGIMNTQYF. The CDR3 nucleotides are TGTGCCAGCAGCTTCGTAGCGGGGGGAATTATGAATACGCAGTATTTT.

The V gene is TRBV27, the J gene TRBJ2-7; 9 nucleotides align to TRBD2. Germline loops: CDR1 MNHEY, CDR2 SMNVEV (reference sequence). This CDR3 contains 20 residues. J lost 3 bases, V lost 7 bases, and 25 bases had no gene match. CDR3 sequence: CASNMTLFGGGAKRDYEQYF. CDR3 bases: TGTGCCAGCAATATGACTCTGTTTGGCGGGGGGGCAAAGAGGGACTACGAGCAGTACTTC.

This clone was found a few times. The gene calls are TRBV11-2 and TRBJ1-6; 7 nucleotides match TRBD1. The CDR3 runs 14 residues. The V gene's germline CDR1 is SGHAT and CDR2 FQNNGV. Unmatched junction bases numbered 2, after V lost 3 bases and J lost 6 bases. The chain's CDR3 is CASSLGTVNSPLHF. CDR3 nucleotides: TGTGCCAGCAGCTTGGGGACAGTTAATTCACCCCTCCACTTT.

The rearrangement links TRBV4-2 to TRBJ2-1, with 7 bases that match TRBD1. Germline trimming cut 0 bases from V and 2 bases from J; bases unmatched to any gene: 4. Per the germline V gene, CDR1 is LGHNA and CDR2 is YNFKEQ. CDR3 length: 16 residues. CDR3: CASSQDRTGPYNEQFF. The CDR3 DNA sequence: TGTGCCAGCAGCCAAGATAGGACAGGACCCTACAATGAGCAGTTCTTC.

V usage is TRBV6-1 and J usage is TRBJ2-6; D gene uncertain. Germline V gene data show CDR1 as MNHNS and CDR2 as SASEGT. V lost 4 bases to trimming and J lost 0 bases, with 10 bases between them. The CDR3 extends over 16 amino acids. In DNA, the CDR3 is TGTGCCAGCAGTGTCAGGAAATACTCTGGGGCCAACGTCCTGACTTTC. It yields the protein CASSVRKYSGANVLTF.

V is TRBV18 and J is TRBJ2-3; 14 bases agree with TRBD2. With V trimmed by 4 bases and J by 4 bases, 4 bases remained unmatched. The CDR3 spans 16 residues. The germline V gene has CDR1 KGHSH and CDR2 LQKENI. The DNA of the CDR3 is TGTGCCAGCTCACTCGGGACTAGCGGGAGCGCAGATACGCAGTATTTT. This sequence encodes CASSLGTSGSADTQYF.